The 10 T cell receptor beta chains below were found in one sample sequenced in a study of Graves' ophthalmopathy and Graves' hyperthyroidism. RNA transcripts were the source from which TCR beta CDR3 regions were amplified. HTBI primers were employed in first-round RT-PCR, then a second-round multiplex PCR followed. TCRdb independently ran MiXCR on the multiplex PCR reads; one entry per CDR3 protein. Counted here are over a million distinct CDR3 sequences, roughly 35% occurring once; the ten biggest clones make up roughly 11%. Sequencing was done on a sample of peripheral blood or thyroid tissue (not recorded which). The source of these receptors is an adult man with Graves' hyperthyroidism.

The chain has TRBV29-1 and TRBJ2-7, with D perhaps TRBD1 or TRBD2 (5 bases each). Germline assignment: CDR1 SQVTM and CDR2 ANQGSEA. This CDR3 contains 12 residues. Here the CDR3 reads CDPWGRSYEQYF. In nucleotides, the CDR3 is TGCGACCCGTGGGGACGATCCTACGAGCAGTACTTC.

The J gene is TRBJ1-1, the V gene TRBV29-1; D remains unclear. This CDR3 has 13 residues. In germline, CDR1 is SQVTM, CDR2 ANQGSEA. V was clipped by 4 bases and J by 4 bases, with 13 bases between them. For the CDR3, the DNA is TGCAGCGTTGCACCGGGATTGGGCACTGAAGCTTTCTTT. This codes for CSVAPGLGTEAFF.

The V gene is TRBV10-2, the J gene TRBJ2-7, with D possibly matching TRBD2 (5 bases). V lost 3 bases and J 3 bases, leaving 15 bases between the germline ends. This CDR3 has 15 amino acids. Germline V lookup: CDR1 WSHSY, CDR2 SAAADI. The chain's CDR3 is CASSDSAQGGYEQYF. The CDR3 DNA is TGCGCCAGCAGTGACTCCGCGCAAGGAGGCTACGAGCAGTACTTC.

V gene TRBV10-2 combines with J gene TRBJ2-2, with TRBD1 as a possible D gene (6 bases). Trimming took off 0 bases at V and 0 bases at J, with 8 bases between the two ends. Germline values: CDR1 WSHSY, CDR2 SAAADI. This CDR3 contains 16 residues. In DNA, the CDR3 is TGCGCCAGCAGTGAGTCACAGGGTTCGAACACCGGGGAGCTGTTTTTT. Encoded protein: CASSESQGSNTGELFF.

The chain uses TRBV10-3 and TRBJ1-5; D unclear. The CDR3 consists of 15 residues. Germline CDR1 ENHRY, CDR2 SYGVKD. Trimming stripped 6 bases from V and 11 bases from J, with 23 bases between. DNA for the CDR3: TGTGCCATCAGAACTAAAGACGGTAACCAAGAGACCCAGCATTTT. Its protein is CAIRTKDGNQETQHF.

The sample holds a few counts of this clonotype. The gene calls are TRBV30 and TRBJ2-7; D is possibly TRBD1 or TRBD2 (5 bases each). Trimming left V 0 bases short and J 0 bases short, with 12 bases between. Germline V CDR1 and CDR2: GTSNPN, SVGIG (reference sequence). The CDR3 is 15 residues long. CDR3 nucleotide sequence: TGTGCCTGGAGTGTAGGGGCAGGGAGCTCCTACGAGCAGTACTTC. Translating gives CAWSVGAGSSYEQYF.

The genes are TRBV2 and TRBJ2-5; the match to TRBD2 covers 11 bases. The V segment lost 11 bases and the J segment 3 bases; nucleotides outside the gene matches: 11. The CDR3 sequence is 15 residues long. The germline V gene encodes CDR1 SNHLY and CDR2 FYNNEI. CDR3 sequence (DNA): TGTGCCTGGAGTGACGGGGGACTAGCGGAAGAGACCCAGTACTTC. It encodes CAWSDGGLAEETQYF.

The rearrangement links TRBV5-1 to TRBJ2-5, with 13 bases lining up with TRBD2. This CDR3 contains 16 residues. Germline values: CDR1 SGHRS, CDR2 YFSETQ. The V and J ends lost 3 bases and 3 bases, in that order; junction bases with no gene match: 5. DNA of the CDR3: TGCGCCAGCAGCTCCGGACTAGCGGGGGAAAAAGAGACCCAGTACTTC. Translating it yields CASSSGLAGEKETQYF.

This CDR3 reads CASSRPRLAGWGEQYF. The CDR3 DNA reads as TGTGCCAGCAGTCGCCCCCGACTAGCGGGATGGGGCGAGCAGTACTTC. The chain links TRBV14 to TRBJ2-7; 11 bases fit TRBD2. Germline CDR1 is SGHDN and CDR2 is FVKESK. V lost 6 bases to trimming and J lost 6 bases; unmatched junction nucleotides: 13. The CDR3 has 16 amino acids.

This clonotype was seen many times. V gene TRBV7-2 combines with J gene TRBJ2-5; D is unclear. The V end was cut by 1 base, the J end by 7 bases, with 10 bases between. This CDR3 spans 13 amino acids. CDR1 and CDR2 from the germline V gene are SGHTA and FQGNSA. CDR3 in amino acids: CASSLDRRGTQYF. CDR3 nucleotides: TGTGCCAGCAGCTTAGATCGCCGAGGGACCCAGTACTTC.